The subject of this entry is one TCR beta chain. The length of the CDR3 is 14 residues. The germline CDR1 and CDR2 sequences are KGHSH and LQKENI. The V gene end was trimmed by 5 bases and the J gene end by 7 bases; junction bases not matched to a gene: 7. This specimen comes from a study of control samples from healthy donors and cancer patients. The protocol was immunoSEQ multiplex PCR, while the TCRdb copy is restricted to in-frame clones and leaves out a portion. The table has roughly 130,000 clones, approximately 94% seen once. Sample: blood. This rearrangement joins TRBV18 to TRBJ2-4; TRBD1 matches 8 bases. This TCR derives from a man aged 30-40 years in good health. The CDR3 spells CASSKDRDGNIQYF. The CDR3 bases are TGTGCCAGCTCAAAGGACAGGGACGGGAACATTCAGTACTTC.